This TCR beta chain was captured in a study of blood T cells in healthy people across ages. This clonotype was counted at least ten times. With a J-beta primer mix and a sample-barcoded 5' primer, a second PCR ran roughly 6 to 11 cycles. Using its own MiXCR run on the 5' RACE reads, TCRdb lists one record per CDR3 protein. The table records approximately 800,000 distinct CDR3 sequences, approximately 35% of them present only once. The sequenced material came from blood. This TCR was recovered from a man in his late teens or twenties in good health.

CDR3 loop: CSVPRLAGDSYNEQFF. In nucleotides, the CDR3 is TGCAGCGTTCCCAGACTAGCGGGGGATTCCTACAATGAGCAGTTCTTC. This chain connects TRBV20-1 to TRBJ2-1; 12 bases align to TRBD2. The CDR3 spans 16 residues. Germline values: CDR1 DFQATT, CDR2 SNEGSKA (reference sequence).